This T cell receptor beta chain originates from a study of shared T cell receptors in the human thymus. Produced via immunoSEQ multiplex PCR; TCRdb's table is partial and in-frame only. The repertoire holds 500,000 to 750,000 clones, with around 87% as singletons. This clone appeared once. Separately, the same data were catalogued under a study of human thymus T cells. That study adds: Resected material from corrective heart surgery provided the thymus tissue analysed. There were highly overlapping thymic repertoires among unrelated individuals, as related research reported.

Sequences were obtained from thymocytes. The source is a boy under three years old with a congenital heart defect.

The CDR3 sequence: CASSQEVGGDEQYF. The CDR3 nucleotides read TGCGCCAGCAGCCAAGAAGTAGGAGGGGACGAGCAGTACTTC. The chain is built from TRBV4-1 and TRBJ2-7; a possible D gene is TRBD2 (6 bases). The CDR3 covers 14 residues. CDR1 and CDR2 from the germline V gene are MGHRA and YSYEKL. Trimming shortened V by 0 bases and J by 5 bases, and 11 bases separated the two germline ends.